This T cell receptor beta chain was captured by sequencing in a study of blood T cell repertoires in COVID-19. Study summary: COVID-19 samples from acute and convalescent phases originated in the United States, Italy and Spain.

Generated by immunoSEQ multiplex PCR, the TCRdb table keeps only in-frame clones and is missing some. This sample yields about 64,000 clones, of which more than 80% are seen a single time; around 10% belongs to the top ten. The TCR originated in a woman aged 80 or over with active COVID-19. Sequencing was done on a sample of peripheral blood.

The CDR3 is CASSLRLGLARDTQYF. As DNA, the CDR3 is TGTGCCAGCAGCTTAAGGCTGGGGCTAGCGCGAGATACGCAGTATTTT. This sequence joins TRBV11-2 and TRBJ2-3, with D possibly TRBD2 on 6 matching bases. The CDR3 totals 16 residues. The V end was cut by 2 bases, the J end by 5 bases, with 17 bases between. Germline V gives CDR1 SGHAT, CDR2 FQNNGV.